These T cell receptor beta chains were read from a single sample in a study of blood T cells in healthy people across ages. TCRdb reprocessed the 5' RACE reads via MiXCR and lists one record per CDR3 protein. The table has 1.6 million or so distinct CDR3 sequences, about 31% seen once; the top ten hold over 9%. Sequencing was carried out using blood. These receptors all stem from a woman aged 25 to 39 in good health. The CDR3 runs from the conserved cysteine through the conserved F or W. Fields, in order: clone size, V gene, J gene, D gene, CDR3 protein, CDR3 DNA. A D gene is named only where the DNA matches it firmly. Clone size, where shown, is once, few, many, or a class for clones that have expanded.

.	TRBV12-3/TRBV12-4	TRBJ2-3	.	CAGSYFGGLADTQYF	TGTGCCGGCAGTTATTTCGGGGGGCTCGCAGATACGCAGTATTTT
.	TRBV14	TRBJ2-7	.	CASSRVGRYEQYF	TGTGCCAGCAGCAGGGTTGGGCGATACGAGCAGTACTTC
.	TRBV7-9	TRBJ2-3	TRBD2	CASSEGTSVTDTQYF	TGTGCCAGCAGCGAGGGGACTAGCGTCACAGATACGCAGTATTTT
.	TRBV4-1	TRBJ2-1	.	CASSQVLRQAYEQFF	TGCGCCAGCAGCCAAGTATTGCGGCAGGCGTATGAGCAGTTCTTC
few	TRBV5-1	TRBJ1-2	TRBD1	CASSLEYGQDYGYTF	TGCGCCAGCAGCTTGGAATACGGACAGGACTATGGCTACACCTTC
.	TRBV29-1	TRBJ2-2	.	CSVGRTGAGELFF	TGCAGCGTTGGTCGTACGGGAGCCGGGGAGCTGTTTTTT
.	TRBV2	TRBJ2-7	.	CASGHHYEQYF	TGTGCCAGCGGGCATCACTACGAGCAGTACTTC
many	TRBV7-6	TRBJ2-7	.	CASSLAERSYEQYF	TGTGCCAGCAGCTTGGCGGAGCGGAGTTACGAGCAGTACTTC
.	TRBV6-4	TRBJ2-1	TRBD1	CASMGQGRSEQFF	TGTGCCAGCATGGGACAGGGACGTTCGGAGCAGTTCTTC
.	TRBV6-5	TRBJ1-2	.	CASSHIGAGYTF	TGTGCCAGCAGTCATATCGGTGCCGGCTACACCTTC
few	TRBV9	TRBJ2-1	.	CASSVEAGWGTNEQFF	TGTGCCAGCAGCGTAGAGGCGGGATGGGGGACCAATGAGCAGTTCTTC
few	TRBV5-1	TRBJ1-6	.	CARSSVDGYSPLHF	TGCGCCAGATCGTCGGTAGACGGCTATTCACCCCTCCACTTT
few	TRBV15	TRBJ1-5	.	CATSGSTGSNQPQHF	TGTGCCACCAGCGGTAGTACGGGATCCAATCAGCCCCAGCATTTT
few	TRBV29-1	TRBJ1-1	.	CSVGYEGGGTEAFF	TGCAGCGTTGGGTACGAGGGAGGGGGGACTGAAGCTTTCTTT
few	TRBV4-2	TRBJ2-7	.	CASSQEDSGEAYEQYF	TGTGCCAGCAGCCAAGAAGACTCCGGTGAGGCCTACGAGCAGTACTTC
few	TRBV5-1	TRBJ2-3	.	CASSLGVFGSTDTQYF	TGCGCCAGCAGCTTGGGCGTGTTTGGCAGCACAGATACGCAGTATTTT
.	TRBV5-5	TRBJ1-2	.	CASSSQVAGGYTF	TGTGCCAGCAGCTCCCAAGTGGCGGGGGGCTACACCTTC
many	TRBV25-1	TRBJ2-3	.	CASRLEDTQYF	TGTGCCAGCAGACTGGAGGATACGCAGTATTTT
.	TRBV14	TRBJ2-1	TRBD1	CASNQGAGGARNEQFF	TGTGCCAGCAACCAAGGGGCAGGGGGCGCGAGGAATGAGCAGTTCTTC
.	TRBV30	TRBJ1-2	.	CAWRAGGLSGYTF	TGTGCCTGGAGGGCTGGAGGGTTGAGTGGCTACACCTTC
many	TRBV4-1	TRBJ2-5	.	CASSQDQRETQYF	TGCGCCAGCAGCCAAGATCAAAGGGAGACCCAGTACTTC
.	TRBV7-8	TRBJ2-3	.	CASSLVGVSPDTQYF	TGTGCCAGCAGCTTAGTAGGGGTATCACCAGATACGCAGTATTTT
few	TRBV20-1	TRBJ2-1	TRBD1	CSARLPGQGYNEQFF	TGCAGTGCTAGGCTACCGGGACAGGGTTACAATGAGCAGTTCTTC
few	TRBV20-1	TRBJ1-2	.	CSARGKRGYYGYTF	TGCAGTGCTAGAGGGAAGAGGGGATACTATGGCTACACCTTC
few	TRBV13	TRBJ1-2	.	CASSLSGGAHGYTF	TGTGCCAGCAGCTTATCGGGGGGCGCCCATGGCTACACCTTC
.	TRBV12-3/TRBV12-4	TRBJ1-5	TRBD1	CASSLGTGGAQPQHF	TGTGCCAGCAGCCTAGGGACAGGGGGTGCTCAGCCCCAGCATTTT
many	TRBV20-1	TRBJ1-1	.	CSASLMNTEAFF	TGCAGTGCTAGCCTGATGAACACTGAAGCTTTCTTT
few	TRBV20-1	TRBJ1-3	.	CSAPGVSGNTIYF	TGCAGTGCACCGGGCGTCTCTGGAAACACCATATATTTT
.	TRBV29-1	TRBJ2-7	TRBD2	CSVGGLAGGPILHEQYF	TGCAGCGTTGGGGGACTAGCGGGGGGGCCTATTCTCCACGAGCAGTACTTC
many	TRBV6-6	TRBJ2-5	.	CASSAAGEETQYF	TGTGCCAGCAGTGCGGCAGGGGAAGAGACCCAGTACTTC
few	TRBV3-1	TRBJ2-7	.	CASSPRSAGEQYF	TGTGCCAGCAGCCCAAGATCGGCGGGCGAGCAGTACTTC
.	TRBV7-2	TRBJ2-3	TRBD2	CASSIPSGSTNTQYF	TGTGCCAGCAGCATCCCTAGCGGGAGCACAAATACGCAGTATTTT
.	TRBV25-1	TRBJ2-1	TRBD2	CASSELTSGLHEQFF	TGTGCCAGCAGTGAATTGACTAGCGGGCTTCATGAGCAGTTCTTC
.	TRBV18	TRBJ2-3	TRBD1	CASSPGAGGGPTDTQYF	TGTGCCAGCTCACCGGGGGCAGGGGGCGGCCCTACAGATACGCAGTATTTT
few	TRBV6-1	TRBJ2-7	.	CASSDYVQRADPYEQYF	TGTGCCAGCAGTGATTACGTTCAGCGGGCCGATCCATACGAGCAGTACTTC
many	TRBV7-2	TRBJ2-7	.	CASSMTTYEQYF	TGTGCCAGCAGCATGACTACCTACGAGCAGTACTTC
.	TRBV27	TRBJ2-3	TRBD2	CASRLEYGGARATQYF	TGTGCCAGCAGGCTTGAGTACGGGGGGGCCCGAGCTACGCAGTATTTT
.	TRBV6-1	TRBJ2-1	TRBD1	CAVTGETTPGEQFF	TGTGCCGTCACAGGGGAAACGACGCCTGGGGAGCAGTTCTTC
.	TRBV4-1	TRBJ2-5	TRBD2	CASSQETGGPETQYF	TGCGCCAGCAGCCAAGAGACGGGAGGGCCGGAGACCCAGTACTTC
.	TRBV20-1	TRBJ2-2	TRBD1	CSASGQGYRTGELFF	TGCAGTGCTAGCGGACAGGGCTATAGAACCGGGGAGCTGTTTTTT
.	TRBV7-9	TRBJ1-4	TRBD1	CASSALGTDSNEKLFF	TGTGCCAGCAGCGCCCTGGGGACAGACAGTAATGAAAAACTGTTTTTT
.	TRBV6-5	TRBJ2-7	TRBD1	CASSYSWGQSSYEQYF	TGTGCCAGCAGTTACTCGTGGGGACAGAGCTCCTACGAGCAGTACTTC
.	TRBV7-2	TRBJ2-3	.	CASTPLLGSGTQYF	TGTGCCAGCACCCCCCTTCTAGGGTCAGGTACGCAGTATTTT
.	TRBV20-1	TRBJ2-1	TRBD2	CGGLAREIYNEQFF	TGCGGAGGCCTTGCGCGGGAGATCTACAATGAGCAGTTCTTC
few	TRBV5-4	TRBJ2-3	TRBD2	CASSLAGLAGGTDTQYF	TGTGCCAGCAGCTTGGCAGGACTAGCGGGAGGCACAGATACGCAGTATTTT
few	TRBV6-6	TRBJ2-7	TRBD1	CASSYDRGLVEQYF	TGTGCCAGCAGTTACGACAGGGGGCTCGTCGAGCAGTACTTC
.	TRBV3-1	TRBJ2-1	.	CASSPGERAQFF	TGTGCCAGCAGCCCCGGTGAGAGAGCACAGTTCTTC
many	TRBV7-9	TRBJ2-7	TRBD1	CASSFGQVGEQYF	TGTGCCAGCAGCTTTGGACAGGTGGGGGAGCAGTACTTC